This is a list of T cell receptor beta chains from one sample in a study of blood T cells in healthy people across ages. TCRdb independently ran MiXCR on the 5' RACE reads; one entry per CDR3 protein. The sample holds around 870,000 distinct CDR3 sequences; roughly 26% are singletons and the top ten take roughly a sixth. Specimen: blood. The receptors were sampled from a woman of 80 years or more in good health. Both conserved end residues are trimmed from each CDR3.

CDR3 length	V gene	CDR3 protein
13	TRBV7-9	ASPSGSVSGNTIY
12	TRBV9	ASSPIAGGETQY
11	TRBV20-1	SADREEGEKLF
14	TRBV3-1	ASSQRDSYSGNTIY
12	TRBV6-2/TRBV6-3	ASSPGQRKETQY
12	TRBV27	ASSPTGRADTQY
14	TRBV5-1	ASSLGEWGPLSTPT
10	TRBV6-6	AGSYSTDTQY
12	TRBV3-1	ASSQGPNTGELF
11	TRBV20-1	SAPRTARGPQH
13	TRBV7-2	ASSLDGQGVYEQY
14	TRBV4-3	ASSQTWRGNQETQY
13	TRBV7-2	ASSPQGGATGELF
12	TRBV10-3	AISEISGNYGYT
12	TRBV20-1	SAYRTGRGPPLH
13	TRBV6-2/TRBV6-3	ASSYDGDTPYEQY
13	TRBV5-1	ASSLEAGFTHEQF
13	TRBV4-3	ASSQVWGPGQPQH